The text below deals with one T cell receptor (beta chain). The antigen is undetermined. This entry comes from a study of T cell responses to AZD1222 COVID-19 vaccine. Study overall: Some second doses came at about 4 weeks and others at about 12 weeks; these were pooled. Overall study findings and caveats: None of the repertoires were sampled until the peak T cell response had passed. The span of vaccine-associated CD4 TCRs extended across spike, with dominance at 160-218 and 743-854. Spike-specific TCR depth and breadth grew after two AZD1222 doses.

The table came from immunoSEQ multiplex PCR; TCRdb's copy has only in-frame clones and leaves some out. The sample includes 100,000 to 150,000 clones, around 90% of them seen just once. The CDR3 has 13 residues. CDR1 SNHLY and CDR2 FYNNEI come from the germline V gene. V was clipped by 6 bases and J by 1 base, with 9 bases between them. This chain connects TRBV2 to TRBJ1-1, with D maybe TRBD1 (5 bases). This sequence originates from an adult in good health. This specimen was peripheral blood, taken on day 0 of AZD1222 vaccination. This chain's CDR3 is CASSIRGNTEAFF. In DNA form, the CDR3 reads TGTGCCAGCAGCATTAGGGGGAACACTGAAGCTTTCTTT.